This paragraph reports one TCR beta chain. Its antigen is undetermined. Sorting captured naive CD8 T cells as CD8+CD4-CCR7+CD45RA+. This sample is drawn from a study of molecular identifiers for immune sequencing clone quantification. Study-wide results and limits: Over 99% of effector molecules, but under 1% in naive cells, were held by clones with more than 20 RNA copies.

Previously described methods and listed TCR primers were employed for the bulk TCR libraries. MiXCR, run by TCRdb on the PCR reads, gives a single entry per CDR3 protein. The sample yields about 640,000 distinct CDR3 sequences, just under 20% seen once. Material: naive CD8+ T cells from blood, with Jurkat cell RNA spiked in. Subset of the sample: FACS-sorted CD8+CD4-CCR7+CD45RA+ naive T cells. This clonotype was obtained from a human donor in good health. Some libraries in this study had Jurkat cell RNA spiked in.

The CDR3 sequence: CASVLAATGELFF. The DNA for the CDR3 is TGTGCCAGCGTACTAGCGGCTACCGGGGAGCTGTTTTTT. The chain has TRBV28 and TRBJ2-2; 8 nucleotides match TRBD2. This CDR3 contains 13 residues. Per germline, CDR1 MDHEN and CDR2 SYDVKM. Germline trimming cut 8 bases from V and 5 bases from J; bases unmatched to any gene: 4.